These 14 T cell receptor beta chains came from one sample sequenced in a study of shared clonotypes between healthy human individuals. The data were produced by immunoSEQ multiplex PCR, yet TCRdb's version contains in-frame clones alone and is incomplete. The table has roughly 1,500,000 clones, roughly 98.5% seen once; the top ten hold roughly 0.35%. What was sequenced was naive CD4+ T cells sorted from blood. Subset of the sample: CD45RA+ positively selected. The source of these receptors is a man between 25 and 39 years old in good health.

Note on this clone: The sample holds other DNA sequences that translate to the same CDR3. This rearrangement joins TRBV9 to TRBJ2-3, with 7 bases fitting TRBD2. The CDR3 spans 15 residues. V was pared by 0 bases and J by 1 base, with 2 bases of the junction left unmatched. CDR1 SGDLS and CDR2 YYNGEE come from the germline V gene. This chain's CDR3 is CASSVGGGGTDTQYF. The CDR3 region has the DNA TGTGCCAGCAGCGTAGGGGGGGGAGGCACAGATACGCAGTATTTT.

V is TRBV5-4 and J is TRBJ2-1; weak D call: TRBD2 (6 bases). Trimming shortened V by 0 bases and J by 9 bases, and 10 bases separated the two germline ends. The CDR3 consists of 13 residues. Germline V gene sequence: CDR1 SGHNT, CDR2 YYREEE (reference sequence). CDR3 in amino acids: CASSLDREREQFF. In DNA, the CDR3 is TGTGCCAGCAGCTTGGATCGGGAGCGTGAGCAGTTCTTC.

On this clone itself: This same CDR3 is encoded by further DNA sequences in the sample. The gene calls are TRBV5-1 and TRBJ2-7, with D possibly being TRBD1 (6 bases). Germline V gives CDR1 SGHRS, CDR2 YFSETQ. This CDR3 spans 14 amino acids. V was pared by 4 bases and J by 0 bases, with 11 bases between. The CDR3 region has the DNA TGCGCCAGCAGCCCCGACAGGAGCTCCTACGAGCAGTACTTC. Translating gives CASSPDRSSYEQYF. Complete variable domain (other parts from reference TRBV5-1 and TRBJ2-7): KAGVTQTPRYLIKTRGQQVTLSCSPISGHRSVSWYQQTPGQGLQFLFEYFSETQRNKGNFPGRFSGRQFSNSRSEMNVSTLELGDSALYLCASSPDRSSYEQYFGPGTRLTVT.

The genes are TRBV19 and TRBJ1-5; D perhaps matches TRBD1 (5 bases). CDR1 LNHDA and CDR2 SQIVND come from the germline V gene (reference sequence). The CDR3 is made up of 14 amino acids. The V end lost 7 bases, the J end lost 4 bases, and 14 bases lay between the germline ends. The CDR3, as DNA: TGTGCCAGTAAGGGACCGGGAGAAAATCAGCCCCAGCATTTT. This sequence encodes CASKGPGENQPQHF.

This rearrangement joins TRBV19 to TRBJ2-5; no firm D call. V was clipped by 3 bases and J by 7 bases, with 6 bases between them. The germline CDR1 and CDR2 sequences are LNHDA and SQIVND (reference sequence). CDR3 length: 11 residues. The CDR3, as DNA: TGTGCCAGTAGTATCTCCGGGACCCAGTACTTC. Its translation is CASSISGTQYF.

This clone appeared a single time. V is TRBV15 and J is TRBJ1-1; no reliable D call. V gave up 5 bases and J gave up 0 bases, with 13 bases separating them. The CDR3 contains 15 residues. Germline-derived CDR1 and CDR2 are LNHNV and YYDKDF (reference sequence). CDR3 loop: CATSPRLQMNTEAFF. CDR3 DNA sequence: TGTGCCACCAGCCCCAGGCTCCAAATGAACACTGAAGCTTTCTTT.

This chain joins TRBV4-1 and TRBJ1-5; the D gene is possibly TRBD1 (5 bases). CDR3 length: 14 amino acids. Germline values: CDR1 MGHRA, CDR2 YSYEKL. The V and J ends lost 1 base and 3 bases respectively, with 7 bases between them. The chain's CDR3 is CASSQGQNNQPQHF. The DNA for the CDR3 is TGCGCCAGCAGCCAAGGACAGAACAATCAGCCCCAGCATTTT.

This clone was detected only once. The gene calls are TRBV5-3 and TRBJ2-5, with D perhaps TRBD2 (7 bases). TRBV5-3 is labeled an ORF, and its function is uncertain. V shed 5 bases and J shed 1 base, with 15 bases lying between them. This CDR3 has 15 residues. The CDR3 sequence: CARSRWEGGQETQYF. DNA for the CDR3: TGTGCCAGAAGTCGATGGGAGGGGGGCCAAGAGACCCAGTACTTC.

A remark on this clone: Within the sample, other DNA sequences also encode this same CDR3. This chain uses TRBV27 with TRBJ2-7, with D possibly being TRBD2 (6 bases). This CDR3 has 13 residues. Between the trimmed V and J ends, which lost 3 bases and 4 bases, there was a span of 10 bases. Germline V gene lookup returns CDR1 MNHEY and CDR2 SMNVEV (reference sequence). CDR3 nucleotides: TGTGCCAGCAGTTTGTCAGGGAGGTACGAGCAGTACTTC. This sequence encodes CASSLSGRYEQYF.

This chain uses TRBV9 with TRBJ2-1, with TRBD2 identical over 14 bases. With 4 bases clipped from V and 4 bases from J, the junction kept 7 bases outside the gene matches. CDR3 length equals 17 residues. The germline V gene encodes CDR1 SGDLS and CDR2 YYNGEE. CDR3 in DNA: TGTGCCAGCAGCACACGACTAGCGGGAGGGCTATACAATGAGCAGTTCTTC. Encoded protein: CASSTRLAGGLYNEQFF.

The J gene is TRBJ2-7, the V gene TRBV6-5; D is perhaps TRBD1 (5 bases). V shed 5 bases and J shed 6 bases, with 20 bases lying between them. From germline, CDR1 is MNHEY and CDR2 SVGAGI. CDR3 length: 15 residues. CDR3 sequence (DNA): TGTGCCAGCAGTCCCCTGGCCGCAGGGTACTCCGAGCAGTACTTC. Translation gives CASSPLAAGYSEQYF.

V and J are TRBV29-1 and TRBJ1-2; 10 bases fit TRBD1. CDR1 SQVTM and CDR2 ANQGSEA come from the germline V gene. The V and J ends lost 7 bases and 6 bases, in that order; junction bases with no gene match: 5. CDR3 length: 12 residues. The DNA for the CDR3 is TGCAGCGCCCTGACAGGGGGCGATGGCTACACCTTC. This codes for CSALTGGDGYTF.

Only one count was recorded for this clone. The V call is TRBV18, the J call TRBJ1-2, with TRBD1 as a possible D gene (5 bases). CDR1 and CDR2 from the germline V gene are KGHSH and LQKENI. The CDR3 covers 14 residues. V gave up 0 bases and J gave up 7 bases, with 12 bases separating them. The CDR3 sequence: CASSPPVGQSGYTF. CDR3 nucleotides: TGTGCCAGCTCACCACCGGTAGGACAATCTGGCTACACCTTC.

As regards this clone: The same CDR3 also results from other DNA sequences found in this sample. The gene calls are TRBV18 and TRBJ2-1; 14 nucleotides agree with TRBD2. This CDR3 is 16 amino acids long. Trimming at V came to 3 bases and at J to 9 bases, leaving 7 bases not matched to a gene. Per germline, CDR1 KGHSH and CDR2 LQKENI. The CDR3: CASSPLGLAGVGEQFF. The CDR3 coding sequence is TGTGCCAGCTCACCGTTGGGACTAGCGGGAGTCGGTGAGCAGTTCTTC.